The next 21 T cell receptor beta chains were all read from a single sample in a study of blood T cells in healthy people across ages (dated by TCRdb to between 2015 and 2017). Libraries were made using 5' RACE. TCRdb names Illumina HiSeq 2500 as the instrument used. The second PCR ran for roughly 7 to 12 cycles and used a J-beta primer mix along with a sample-barcoded 5' primer. TCRdb's own reprocessing of the public reads used fastp at Q25 and MiXCR and kept productive beta chains. Under each unique CDR3 protein, matching rows form one entry showing the most common genes and DNA. A total of around 900,000 distinct CDR3 sequences appear in this sample, about 28% of them only once. The top ten constitute around a sixth of the sample. Sequenced sample: blood. These receptors were collected from an elderly woman in good health.

This clonotype was observed a handful of times. The V and J genes are TRBV7-9 and TRBJ1-1; TRBD1 agrees at 9 bases. V lost 6 bases and J lost 3; bases outside the gene matches: 5. This CDR3 has 14 residues. Germline V gene lookup returns CDR1 SEHNR and CDR2 FQNEAQ (reference sequence). The CDR3: CASRLGQGDTEAFF. In nucleotides, the CDR3 is TGTGCCAGCAGGCTGGGACAGGGTGACACTGAAGCTTTCTTT.

V usage is TRBV14 and J usage is TRBJ2-2; 8 bases are a match to TRBD2. Losses at the gene ends were 3 bases for V and 1 base for J; bases not matched to a gene: 10. The CDR3 totals 18 residues. Germline V gene data show CDR1 as SGHDN and CDR2 as FVKESK. The CDR3 here is CASSHSPTREGNTGELFF. The DNA for the CDR3 is TGTGCCAGCAGCCACTCCCCTACCCGGGAGGGGAACACCGGGGAGCTGTTTTTT.

The chain joins TRBV20-1 to TRBJ1-1, with 7 positions matching TRBD1. Per the germline V gene, CDR1 is DFQATT and CDR2 is SNEGSKA (reference sequence). CDR3 length: 11 amino acids. V gave up 6 bases and J gave up 5 bases; unmatched junction bases: 3. CDR3 in DNA: TGCAGTGCCACCAGGGGGACTGAAGCTTTCTTT. Encoded protein: CSATRGTEAFF.

The genes are TRBV7-2 and TRBJ2-2, with 9 bases matching TRBD2. Germline CDR1 SGHTA, CDR2 FQGNSA. The CDR3 contains 15 residues. Germline trimming cut 6 bases from V and 5 bases from J; bases unmatched to any gene: 7. CDR3 loop: CASRKGTSKTGELFF. The CDR3 coding sequence is TGTGCCAGCAGAAAAGGGACTAGCAAAACCGGGGAGCTGTTTTTT.

This clonotype showed up many times. CDR3 region: CSASAGATNEQFF. In nucleotides, the CDR3 is TGCAGTGCGTCTGCGGGAGCTACCAATGAGCAGTTCTTC. V usage is TRBV20-1 and J usage is TRBJ2-1; 7 bases fit TRBD2. There are 13 residues in the CDR3. The V segment lost 6 bases and the J segment 6 bases; nucleotides outside the gene matches: 8. Germline assignment: CDR1 DFQATT and CDR2 SNEGSKA (reference sequence).

V and J are TRBV29-1 and TRBJ2-5, with 12 bases fitting TRBD1. The J segment lost 11 bases and the V segment lost 7 bases, leaving 11 bases of the junction unmatched. Germline values: CDR1 SQVTM, CDR2 ANQGSEA. This CDR3 has 13 residues. The CDR3: CSGGQGAHGEQYF. CDR3 in DNA: TGCAGCGGGGGACAGGGGGCGCATGGAGAGCAGTACTTC. The whole variable domain, filled in from reference TRBV29-1 and TRBJ2-5, reads SAVISQKPSRDICQRGTSLTIQCQVDSQVTMMFWYRQQPGQSLTLIATANQGSEATYESGFVIDKFPISRPNLTFSTLTVSNMSPEDSSIYLCSGGQGAHGEQYFGPGTRLLVL.

This clonotype was detected ten times or more. The chain recombines TRBV20-1 with TRBJ1-2; no clear D gene. V lost 6 bases and J 5 bases, leaving 16 bases between the germline ends. CDR1 is DFQATT and CDR2 is SNEGSKA in the germline V gene (reference sequence). The CDR3 is made up of 13 amino acids. The CDR3 reads CSATDFDGYGYTF. The CDR3 nucleotides are TGCAGTGCAACCGACTTCGACGGTTATGGCTACACCTTC.

In this sample, this clonotype turned up a few times. Since a much larger clone is just one base distant, this may be a read error. V and J are TRBV12-3 or TRBV12-4 and TRBJ2-1; 9 nucleotides align to TRBD2. V dropped 5 bases and J dropped 10; count of bases not matched to a gene: 12. The CDR3 consists of 15 residues. The CDR3 sequence: CASSRPAGGYGEQFF. The CDR3 DNA is TGTGCCAGCAGTCGTCCAGCGGGAGGCTACGGGGAGCAGTTCTTC.

This clonotype was picked up many times. The V gene is TRBV27, the J gene TRBJ2-7; D remains ambiguous. Germline CDR1 MNHEY, CDR2 SMNVEV (reference sequence). The CDR3 sequence is 13 residues long. Trimming stripped 2 bases from V and 7 bases from J, with 12 bases between. DNA of the CDR3: TGTGCCAGCAGTTTAACCCTCAATGGTGAGCAGTACTTC. Its protein is CASSLTLNGEQYF.

This clonotype has at least ten counts. This sequence joins TRBV6-6 and TRBJ2-3; TRBD1 might be the D (5 bases). Germline V gene lookup returns CDR1 MNHNY and CDR2 SVGAGI (reference sequence). Trimming took 7 bases from V and 0 from J, leaving 11 bases between them. This CDR3 has 14 amino acids. CDR3 DNA sequence: TGTGCCAGCATTCAGGGAAGGAGCACAGATACGCAGTATTTT. It codes for CASIQGRSTDTQYF.

This clonotype appeared many times. The DNA for the CDR3 is TGTGCCTGGAAAAGCTCTGGGGCCAACGTCCTGACTTTC. It specifies CAWKSSGANVLTF. The chain uses TRBV30 and TRBJ2-6; D not resolved. This CDR3 has 13 amino acids. Germline V lookup: CDR1 GTSNPN, CDR2 SVGIG (reference sequence). With 4 bases removed from V and 0 bases from J, the gap between germline ends came to 4 bases.

The J gene is TRBJ2-2, the V gene TRBV24-1; D might be TRBD1 or TRBD2, each matching 5 bases. The CDR3 is 16 amino acids. Per the germline V gene, CDR1 is KGHDR and CDR2 is SFDVKD. V was clipped by 0 bases and J by 3 bases, with 10 bases between them. The CDR3 nucleotides read TGTGCCACCAGTGATTTGCAGAGGGGATACACCGGGGAGCTGTTTTTT. Encoded protein: CATSDLQRGYTGELFF.

The rearrangement joins TRBV12-3 or TRBV12-4 to TRBJ1-6, with no clear D. The ends were cut back, 1 base at V and 7 bases at J, with 11 bases in the middle. The CDR3 is 15 residues long. DNA for the CDR3: TGTGCCAGCAGTTTAGTCCCACGCTTGAATTCACCCCTCCACTTT. Its protein is CASSLVPRLNSPLHF.

This clonotype was seen at least ten times. The genes are TRBV14 and TRBJ2-6, with D hard to call. With 3 bases removed from V and 8 bases from J, the gap between germline ends came to 11 bases. Germline V CDR1 and CDR2: SGHDN, FVKESK. There are 14 residues in the CDR3. For the CDR3, the DNA is TGTGCCAGCAGCCAGGCCATTAGTACCAACGTCCTGACTTTC. It codes for CASSQAISTNVLTF.

This clonotype was recorded many times. This chain joins TRBV12-3 or TRBV12-4 and TRBJ1-1; 9 bases match TRBD1. Unmatched junction bases numbered 6, after V lost 6 bases and J lost 1 base. The CDR3 is 15 residues long. CDR3 residues: CASRSTGGQNTEAFF. The CDR3 region has the DNA TGTGCCAGCAGATCAACAGGGGGCCAGAACACTGAAGCTTTCTTT.

The sample holds many counts of this clonotype. The chain carries TRBV6-5 and TRBJ2-7, with 8 bases aligning to TRBD1. Germline CDR1 is MNHEY and CDR2 is SVGAGI. The CDR3 has 15 amino acids. Germline trimming cut 4 bases from V and 0 bases from J; bases unmatched to any gene: 5. CDR3 loop: CASSSETGASYEQYF. CDR3 DNA: TGTGCCAGCAGTTCCGAGACAGGGGCCTCCTACGAGCAGTACTTC.

This clonotype was recorded many times. The rearrangement links TRBV4-3 to TRBJ1-5, with D hard to call. The CDR3 is 15 residues long. Germline assignment: CDR1 LGHNA and CDR2 YSLEER. Trimming shortened V by 0 bases and J by 7 bases, and 13 bases separated the two germline ends. CDR3: CASSQESTGGQPQHF. For the CDR3, the DNA is TGCGCCAGCAGCCAAGAATCGACCGGAGGGCAGCCCCAGCATTTT.

Many counts were recorded for this clonotype. The V gene is TRBV6-5, the J gene TRBJ1-4; maybe TRBD1 (6 bases). This CDR3 comprises 14 residues. The ends were cut back, 6 bases at V and 0 bases at J, with 8 bases in the middle. The germline CDR1 and CDR2 sequences are MNHEY and SVGAGI. Here the CDR3 DNA reads TGTGCCAGCAGAAGGACAGCAACTAATGAAAAACTGTTTTTT. It encodes CASRRTATNEKLFF.

Many counts were recorded for this clonotype. The chain combines TRBV3-1 with TRBJ2-7; D is undetermined. The germline CDR1 and CDR2 sequences are LGHDT and YNNKEL (reference sequence). This CDR3 region has 14 residues. V was shortened by 3 bases and J by 3 bases, with 12 bases between the two germline ends. CDR3 DNA: TGTGCCAGCAGCCATCAAGGTCGAAGCTACGAGCAGTACTTC. This translates into CASSHQGRSYEQYF.

The rearrangement links TRBV6-1 to TRBJ2-1; D uncertain. V was shortened by 0 bases and J by 0 bases, with 12 bases between the two germline ends. There are 17 residues in the CDR3. Germline V lookup: CDR1 MNHNS, CDR2 SASEGT. CDR3 sequence reads: CASSEAQVLSSYNEQFF. In DNA, the CDR3 is TGTGCCAGCAGTGAAGCGCAAGTACTAAGCTCCTACAATGAGCAGTTCTTC.

The chain carries TRBV5-6 and TRBJ2-1, with TRBD2 matching over 10 bases. Trimming cost V 1 base and J 8 bases; bases outside gene matches: 6. The CDR3 loop spans 15 amino acids. Germline CDR1 SGHDT, CDR2 YYEEEE. DNA of the CDR3: TGTGCCAGCAGCTTGAAGCGGGGGGGCCGGTATGAGCAGTTCTTC. It codes for CASSLKRGGRYEQFF.